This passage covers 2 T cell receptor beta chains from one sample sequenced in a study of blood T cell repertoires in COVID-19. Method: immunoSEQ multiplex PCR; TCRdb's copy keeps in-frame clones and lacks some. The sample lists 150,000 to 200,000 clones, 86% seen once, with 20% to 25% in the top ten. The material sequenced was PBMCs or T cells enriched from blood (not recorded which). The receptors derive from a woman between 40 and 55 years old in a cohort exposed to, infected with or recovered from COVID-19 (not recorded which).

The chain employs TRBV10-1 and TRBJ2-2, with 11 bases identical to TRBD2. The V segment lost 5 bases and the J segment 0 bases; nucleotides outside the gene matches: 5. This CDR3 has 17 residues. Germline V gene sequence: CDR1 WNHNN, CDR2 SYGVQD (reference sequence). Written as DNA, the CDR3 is TGCGCCAGCAGTAAAGTAGCGGGAGGGACGAACACCGGGGAGCTGTTTTTT. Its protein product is CASSKVAGGTNTGELFF.

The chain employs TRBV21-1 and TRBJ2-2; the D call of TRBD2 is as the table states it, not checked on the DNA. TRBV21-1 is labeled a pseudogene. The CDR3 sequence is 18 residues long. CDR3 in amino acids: CASSKIPRGKVSTGELFF. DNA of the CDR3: TGTGCCAGCAGCAAAATTCCCCGGGGGAAGGTGAGCACCGGGGAGCTGTTTTTT.